What follows are 20 T cell receptor beta chains derived from one specimen sequenced in a study of blood T cell repertoires in COVID-19 (dated by TCRdb to the early 2020s). The library was built by means of the immunoSEQ multiplex PCR assay. This is the immuneACCESS table as TCRdb keeps it, with only in-frame sequences that have V and J called. A part of the clones is gone; compared with another copy, unresolved V genes explain less than half, and the rest is unexplained. Within this sample are approximately 60,000 clones, with around four fifths of them counted one time only. Roughly 22% of the sample comes from the top ten. Material for sequencing was peripheral blood. These receptor sequences come from a woman over 75 with active or convalescent COVID-19.

The rearrangement joins TRBV5-1 to TRBJ2-3, with 9 bases identical to TRBD1. Germline CDR1 and CDR2: SGHRS and YFSETQ. This CDR3 is built from 16 residues. V trimming: 0 bases; J trimming: 4 bases; junction bases outside the gene matches: 6. CDR3 loop: CASSLGVGQGADTQYF. Written as DNA, the CDR3 is TGCGCCAGCAGCTTGGGGGTGGGACAGGGCGCAGATACGCAGTATTTT.

In this sample, this clone turned up a few times. V usage is TRBV6-6 and J usage is TRBJ2-6; D is undetermined. The V gene lost 0 bases and the J gene lost 2 bases, with 5 bases spanning the gap. Germline V CDR1 and CDR2: MNHNY, SVGAGI (reference sequence). CDR3 size: 15 residues. The CDR3 DNA is TGTGCCAGCAGTTACTCACGGGCTGGGGCCAACGTCCTGACTTTC. The encoded protein is CASSYSRAGANVLTF.

CDR3 bases: TGCGCCAGCAGCTGGGGGGGTAGAGAGACCCAGTACTTC. Its translation is CASSWGGRETQYF. This chain joins TRBV5-1 and TRBJ2-5; 7 bases align to TRBD2. Looked up from germline, CDR1 is SGHRS and CDR2 is YFSETQ. This CDR3 contains 13 residues. J lost 4 bases, V lost 3 bases, and 3 bases had no gene match.

The chain links TRBV5-5 to TRBJ1-5; a possible D gene is TRBD1 (5 bases). The CDR3 covers 17 residues. The germline CDR1 and CDR2 sequences are SGHKS and YYEKEE (reference sequence). Trimming shortened V by 0 bases and J by 5 bases, and 18 bases separated the two germline ends. CDR3 region: CASSLDPSGRGDQPQHF. The CDR3 coding sequence is TGTGCCAGCAGCTTGGATCCGTCGGGGCGCGGGGATCAGCCCCAGCATTTT.

This clone has only one observation. CDR3 coding DNA: TGCGCCAGCAGAAGGACAGGCCTAAAGGGGAACACTGAAGCTTTCTTT. Translation: CASRRTGLKGNTEAFF. The chain carries TRBV5-1 and TRBJ1-1, with TRBD1 matching over 7 bases. The germline V gene has CDR1 SGHRS and CDR2 YFSETQ. Trimming removed 5 bases from V and 1 base from J; junction bases left unmatched: 11. The CDR3 length is 16 residues.

The gene calls are TRBV9 and TRBJ1-1; no definite D call. Germline CDR1 is SGDLS and CDR2 is YYNGEE. The CDR3 consists of 16 residues. Trimming took 3 bases from V and 2 from J, leaving 17 bases between them. For the CDR3, the DNA is TGTGCCAGCAGCGCCAGAGGAGGGCAGCCCAACACTGAAGCTTTCTTT. As protein: CASSARGGQPNTEAFF.

With respect to this clone: This sample includes further DNA sequences coding for the same CDR3. The chain links TRBV29-1 to TRBJ1-1; possibly TRBD1 for D (5 bases). The length of the CDR3 is 13 residues. Trimming cost V 1 base and J 0 bases, with 6 bases left between them. Germline CDR1 reads SQVTM; CDR2 reads ANQGSEA. CDR3 residues: CSVEGQMNTEAFF. In DNA, the CDR3 is TGCAGCGTTGAAGGACAGATGAACACTGAAGCTTTCTTT.

The chain employs TRBV7-9 and TRBJ2-2; D is undetermined. Germline CDR1 reads SEHNR; CDR2 reads FQNEAQ (reference sequence). This CDR3 region has 12 residues. V was shortened by 5 bases and J by 10 bases, with 11 bases between the two germline ends. This CDR3 reads CASSPLASELFF. CDR3 nucleotide sequence: TGTGCCAGCAGCCCCCTGGCTTCGGAGCTGTTTTTT.

The genes are TRBV7-3 and TRBJ2-3, with 12 nucleotides matching TRBD2. The CDR3 covers 16 residues. Looked up from germline, CDR1 is SGHTA and CDR2 is FQGTGA. V lost 5 bases, J lost 2 bases, and 5 bases stayed unmatched. The CDR3 sequence is CASSVTSGGPTDTQYF. The CDR3, as DNA: TGTGCCAGCAGCGTCACTAGCGGGGGGCCCACAGATACGCAGTATTTT.

The chain couples TRBV30 to TRBJ1-6; D is uncertain. Trimming cost V 3 bases and J 0 bases, with 12 bases left between them. This CDR3 is 16 amino acids long. Germline lookup yields CDR1 GTSNPN and CDR2 SVGIG (reference sequence). CDR3 DNA: TGTGCCTGGAGGGATAAGTGGAGCTCCTATAATTCACCCCTCCACTTT. It encodes CAWRDKWSSYNSPLHF.

V and J are TRBV2 and TRBJ2-3; 9 positions agree with TRBD2. The CDR3 has 17 amino acids. Unmatched junction bases numbered 14, after V lost 7 bases and J lost 3 bases. Looked up from germline, CDR1 is SNHLY and CDR2 is FYNNEI. CDR3 amino acids: CASNGRGGADRTDTQYF. The CDR3 region has the DNA TGTGCCAGCAATGGGCGCGGGGGGGCCGATAGGACAGATACGCAGTATTTT.

The chain links TRBV25-1 to TRBJ1-6, with TRBD1 matching 7 bases. CDR1 is MGHDK, CDR2 SYGVNS, per germline. The CDR3 spans 13 residues. With 6 bases clipped from V and 4 bases from J, the junction kept 0 bases outside the gene matches. The CDR3 loop reads CASRDRYNSPLHF. The CDR3 DNA sequence: TGTGCCAGCAGGGACAGGTATAATTCACCCCTCCACTTT.

The rearrangement uses TRBV5-8 and TRBJ2-3, with TRBD2 matching 13 bases. The trim removed 4 bases at V and 1 base at J, leaving 6 bases unmatched. The CDR3 is 17 residues long. CDR1 is SGHTS, CDR2 YDEGEE, per germline. In nucleotides, the CDR3 is TGTGCCAGCAGCCGGGGACTAGCGGGGACTGGCACAGATACGCAGTATTTT. Its translation: CASSRGLAGTGTDTQYF.

The J gene is TRBJ1-2, the V gene TRBV5-1; 9 nucleotides align to TRBD1. V lost 3 bases and J lost 4; bases outside the gene matches: 7. In germline, CDR1 is SGHRS, CDR2 YFSETQ. The CDR3 length is 15 residues. CDR3 residues: CASSWGTGQVYGYTF. The CDR3 region has the DNA TGCGCCAGCAGCTGGGGGACAGGGCAGGTCTATGGCTACACCTTC.

This clone was counted only a few times. This chain joins TRBV5-1 and TRBJ1-1, with 7 nucleotides matching TRBD1. Germline CDR1 is SGHRS and CDR2 is YFSETQ. The V and J ends lost 8 bases and 3 bases, in that order; junction bases with no gene match: 4. The CDR3 runs 12 residues. Here the CDR3 DNA reads TGCGCCAGTCGGACAGGTGACACTGAAGCTTTCTTT. This translates into CASRTGDTEAFF.

The genes are TRBV18 and TRBJ2-7; tentative D call: TRBD2 (5 bases). The germline V and J ends were trimmed by 2 bases and 3 bases, with 11 bases remaining between them. CDR3 length equals 14 residues. The germline gives CDR1 KGHSH, CDR2 LQKENI. The CDR3 loop is CASSPRADYYEQYF. The CDR3 DNA follows: TGTGCCAGCTCACCAAGGGCAGACTACTACGAGCAGTACTTC.

The chain recombines TRBV7-6 with TRBJ1-3; D unresolved. Trimming removed 2 bases at V and 4 bases at J, with 9 bases between. This CDR3 region has 14 residues. CDR1 SGHVS and CDR2 FNYEAQ come from the germline V gene. This CDR3 is CASSLTSGGNTIYF. DNA for the CDR3: TGTGCCAGCAGCTTAACGTCAGGAGGAAACACCATATATTTT.

The rearrangement links TRBV9 to TRBJ1-1, with 8 positions matching TRBD1. This CDR3 comprises 16 residues. Germline V gives CDR1 SGDLS, CDR2 YYNGEE. V shed 4 bases and J 5 bases; nucleotides not matched to a gene: 13. As DNA, the CDR3 is TGTGCCAGCAGCCCTCGACAGGGGAAAGATCGGACTGAAGCTTTCTTT. Its translation is CASSPRQGKDRTEAFF.

The V call is TRBV5-1, the J call TRBJ2-5, with a tentative D call TRBD2 (6 bases). From germline, CDR1 is SGHRS and CDR2 YFSETQ. Trimming took 4 bases from V and 3 from J, leaving 13 bases between them. There are 14 residues in the CDR3. The CDR3 sequence: CASSPESGEETQYF. In DNA form, the CDR3 reads TGCGCCAGCAGCCCGGAATCGGGGGAAGAGACCCAGTACTTC.

This clone has more than one count but fewer than ten. V gene TRBV19 combines with J gene TRBJ2-2, with TRBD2 matching over 12 bases. The germline V gene has CDR1 LNHDA and CDR2 SQIVND (reference sequence). The CDR3 is made up of 17 amino acids. With 7 bases clipped from V and 6 bases from J, the junction kept 12 bases outside the gene matches. CDR3 in amino acids: CASTPSGGANKAGELFF. CDR3 bases: TGTGCCAGTACCCCTAGCGGGGGGGCTAATAAGGCCGGGGAGCTGTTTTTT.